Presented here are 28 T cell receptor beta chains from one specimen sequenced in a study of OX40 agonist ivuxolimab in advanced cancers. This table comes from immunoSEQ multiplex PCR, and its TCRdb copy is limited to in-frame clones, with some not included. The data show about 43,000 clones, with roughly 94% seen just once and 9.5% to 12% held by the top ten. The sequencing used CD4+ or CD8+ T cells sorted from blood, collected in a trial of the OX40 agonist ivuxolimab. The receptors derive from an adult with an advanced solid tumor such as melanoma, head and neck, liver or kidney cancer.

The V gene is TRBV4-3, the J gene TRBJ1-2, with TRBD1 matching 7 bases. CDR3 size: 18 residues. Germline loops: CDR1 LGHNA, CDR2 YSLEER. V dropped 0 bases and J dropped 2; count of bases not matched to a gene: 12. The CDR3 bases are TGCGCCAGCAGCCAAGACAGGACGACAGGGACTATAAACTATGGCTACACCTTC. Its translation is CASSQDRTTGTINYGYTF.

V usage is TRBV6-5 and J usage is TRBJ1-1; tentative D call: TRBD1 (5 bases). The CDR3 is 12 amino acids. The V and J ends lost 2 bases and 10 bases respectively, with 11 bases between them. Germline values: CDR1 MNHEY, CDR2 SVGAGI. In DNA, the CDR3 is TGTGCCAGCAGTTACGACAGACTCGTAGCTTTCTTT. Protein sequence: CASSYDRLVAFF.

The CDR3 DNA follows: TGTGCCAGCAGCTTAGGGGCCTACGAGCAGTACTTC. It specifies CASSLGAYEQYF. The genes are TRBV7-8 and TRBJ2-7; no clear D. CDR3 size: 12 residues. The germline V gene has CDR1 SGHVS and CDR2 FQNEAQ. V was pared by 1 base and J by 2 bases, with 3 bases between.

The rearrangement uses TRBV10-3 and TRBJ2-7; TRBD1 matches at 7 bases. The V gene's germline CDR1 is ENHRY and CDR2 SYGVKD. With V trimmed by 3 bases and J by 9 bases, 8 bases remained unmatched. The CDR3 totals 13 residues. The CDR3 protein is CAISDDGAGGQYF. The CDR3 DNA reads TGTGCCATCAGTGACGACGGGGCAGGGGGGCAGTACTTC.

The genes are TRBV6-5 and TRBJ2-7, with 12 bases that match TRBD2. Germline CDR1 reads MNHEY; CDR2 reads SVGAGI. CDR3 length: 16 residues. With 2 bases clipped from V and 5 bases from J, the junction kept 7 bases outside the gene matches. The CDR3: CASSYTTSGRSHEQYF. In DNA form, the CDR3 reads TGTGCCAGCAGTTACACGACTAGCGGGAGAAGTCACGAGCAGTACTTC.

This chain links TRBV5-4 with TRBJ2-1; 11 bases fit TRBD2. V shed 1 base, J shed 8 bases, and the junction held 5 bases outside the gene matches. Germline V gene sequence: CDR1 SGHNT, CDR2 YYREEE (reference sequence). The CDR3 totals 15 residues. The CDR3 spells CASSLILAGDDEQFF. In nucleotides, the CDR3 is TGTGCCAGCAGCTTGATACTAGCGGGAGACGATGAGCAGTTCTTC.

The sample holds one count of this clone. The CDR3 region is CASWGPYNEQFF. DNA of the CDR3: TGTGCCAGTTGGGGCCCCTACAATGAGCAGTTCTTC. The J gene is TRBJ2-1, the V gene TRBV19, with D tentatively TRBD1 (5 bases). Germline CDR1 reads LNHDA; CDR2 reads SQIVND (reference sequence). V lost 8 bases to trimming and J lost 2 bases, with 7 bases between them. This CDR3 has 12 amino acids.

The chain joins TRBV6-6 to TRBJ1-2; 9 bases are shared with TRBD1. Germline V gene sequence: CDR1 MNHNY, CDR2 SVGAGI (reference sequence). V gave up 2 bases and J gave up 3 bases; unmatched junction bases: 1. CDR3 length equals 14 residues. DNA of the CDR3: TGTGCCAGCAGTTACGGGGACAGGGACTATGGCTACACCTTC. This sequence encodes CASSYGDRDYGYTF.

Notes on this clone: The junction departs from germline at one end; a sequencing error may be responsible. V gene TRBV7-7 combines with J gene TRBJ2-3; 10 bases match TRBD2. Germline V CDR1 and CDR2: SSHAT, FNYEAQ (reference sequence). The CDR3 covers 16 residues. The CDR3 spells CASSLTAGGTTDTQYF. In nucleotides, the CDR3 is TGTGCTAGCAGCTTAACAGCGGGAGGGACCACAGATACGCAGTATTTT.

This chain uses TRBV19 with TRBJ2-7; possibly TRBD1 for D (5 bases). V was shortened by 3 bases and J by 3 bases, with 15 bases between the two germline ends. Germline loops: CDR1 LNHDA, CDR2 SQIVND (reference sequence). This CDR3 region has 15 residues. This CDR3 reads CASSIDSGLNYEQYF. CDR3 DNA sequence: TGTGCCAGTAGTATTGATTCAGGGTTGAACTACGAGCAGTACTTC.

This chain uses TRBV27 with TRBJ2-1, with 10 bases that match TRBD2. The CDR3 is 15 amino acids. With 5 bases clipped from V and 4 bases from J, the junction kept 5 bases outside the gene matches. From germline, CDR1 is MNHEY and CDR2 SMNVEV (reference sequence). The CDR3 spells CASSLGLALYNEQFF. The CDR3 nucleotides are TGTGCCAGCAGTCTGGGACTAGCGCTGTACAATGAGCAGTTCTTC.

CDR3 residues: CASSEGGTNTGELFF. As DNA, the CDR3 is TGTGCCAGCAGTGAGGGGGGCACGAACACCGGGGAGCTGTTTTTT. This chain links TRBV6-1 with TRBJ2-2, with D possibly called TRBD1 or TRBD2 (6 bases each). Trimming pared 3 bases from V and 0 bases from J, leaving 8 bases between. Germline V gene lookup returns CDR1 MNHNS and CDR2 SASEGT. CDR3 size: 15 residues.

The chain joins TRBV23-1 to TRBJ1-6; 8 bases are a match to TRBD1. TRBV23-1 is placed among ORFs of uncertain function. This CDR3 contains 15 residues. The ends lost 3 bases at V and 14 bases at J; junction bases unmatched: 12. The CDR3 here is CASSHTGTGTPALHF. As DNA, the CDR3 is TGCGCCAGCAGTCACACCGGGACAGGTACGCCAGCCCTCCACTTT.

This chain uses TRBV5-6 with TRBJ2-2; 13 bases are a match to TRBD2. With V trimmed by 3 bases and J by 5 bases, 7 bases remained unmatched. This CDR3 is 17 amino acids long. In germline, CDR1 is SGHDT, CDR2 YYEEEE. DNA of the CDR3: TGTGCCAGCAGCTACGGACTAGCGGGAGTGCTTACCGGGGAGCTGTTTTTT. Amino acid sequence: CASSYGLAGVLTGELFF.

The chain has TRBV9 and TRBJ2-3; no reliable D call. Germline V gene data show CDR1 as SGDLS and CDR2 as YYNGEE. Trimming took off 5 bases at V and 2 bases at J, with 6 bases between the two ends. The CDR3 consists of 12 residues. CDR3 nucleotides: TGTGCCAGCAGGGACCACACAGATACGCAGTATTTT. Protein sequence: CASRDHTDTQYF.

This chain uses TRBV28 with TRBJ1-2; D is unclear. CDR1 MDHEN and CDR2 SYDVKM come from the germline V gene. Between the trimmed V and J ends, which lost 3 bases and 4 bases, there was a span of 9 bases. The CDR3 totals 13 residues. CDR3 amino acids: CASSFRTLYGYTF. Here the CDR3 DNA reads TGTGCCAGCAGTTTCCGTACTCTCTATGGCTACACCTTC.

This sequence joins TRBV7-9 and TRBJ2-1; the match to TRBD2 covers 11 bases. With V trimmed by 3 bases and J by 5 bases, 6 bases remained unmatched. The CDR3 has 16 amino acids. CDR1 and CDR2 from the germline V gene are SEHNR and FQNEAQ (reference sequence). CDR3 sequence: CASSFLSGRADNEQFF. CDR3 bases: TGTGCCAGCAGCTTTCTTAGCGGGAGGGCGGACAATGAGCAGTTCTTC. Filled out from reference TRBV7-9 and TRBJ2-1, the complete variable domain reads DTGVSQNPRHKITKRGQNVTFRCDPISEHNRLYWYRQTLGQGPEFLTYFQNEAQLEKSRLLSDRFSAERPKGSFSTLEIQRTEQGDSAMYLCASSFLSGRADNEQFFGPGTRLTVL.

The DNA of the CDR3 is TGTGCCAGCAGCGGGACAGGTCCCTCCTACGAGCAGTACTTC. As protein: CASSGTGPSYEQYF. The gene calls are TRBV27 and TRBJ2-7, with 8 bases lining up with TRBD1. This CDR3 is built from 14 residues. Trimming at V came to 6 bases and at J to 0 bases, leaving 4 bases not matched to a gene. Germline lookup yields CDR1 MNHEY and CDR2 SMNVEV (reference sequence).

This chain joins TRBV9 and TRBJ1-1; TRBD1 is a possible D gene (5 bases). Germline loops: CDR1 SGDLS, CDR2 YYNGEE. The CDR3 loop spans 16 amino acids. V lost 0 bases, J lost 6 bases, and 18 bases lay in between. As DNA, the CDR3 is TGTGCCAGCAGCGTAGTGGGGGAGTCCTTGGGCTCTGAAGCTTTCTTT. Encoded protein: CASSVVGESLGSEAFF.

Only one count was recorded for this clone. The gene calls are TRBV6-1 and TRBJ1-2, with a possible D match to TRBD1 (6 bases). Germline values: CDR1 MNHNS, CDR2 SASEGT. V was shortened by 8 bases and J by 4 bases, with 8 bases between the two germline ends. This CDR3 region has 11 residues. The CDR3 here is CASGQLYGYTF. In nucleotides, the CDR3 is TGTGCCAGCGGACAGCTCTATGGCTACACCTTC.

The CDR3 DNA reads as TGTGCCAGTAGTAGCCGTGAGGCCTACACTGAAGCTTTCTTT. This encodes CASSSREAYTEAFF. The V and J genes are TRBV19 and TRBJ1-1; D is unresolved. Trimming took off 4 bases at V and 3 bases at J, with 12 bases between the two ends. From germline, CDR1 is LNHDA and CDR2 SQIVND (reference sequence). This CDR3 contains 14 residues. Variable domain in full (rest from reference TRBV19 and TRBJ1-1): DGGITQSPKYLFRKEGQNVTLSCEQNLNHDAMYWYRQDPGQGLRLIYYSQIVNDFQKGDIAEGYSVSREKKESFPLTVTSAQKNPTAFYLCASSSREAYTEAFFGQGTRLTVV.

The chain is built from TRBV7-3 and TRBJ2-1; 11 bases agree with TRBD2. The CDR3 sequence is 18 residues long. V dropped 2 bases and J dropped 4; count of bases not matched to a gene: 10. Germline assignment: CDR1 SGHTA and CDR2 FQGTGA. For the CDR3, the DNA is TGTGCCAGCAGCTTAGGCCTCCTCGGGACTAGCGGATACAATGAGCAGTTCTTC. Translated: CASSLGLLGTSGYNEQFF.

This chain joins TRBV15 and TRBJ2-1; no firm D call. Germline V lookup: CDR1 LNHNV, CDR2 YYDKDF (reference sequence). Trimming removed 8 bases at V and 0 bases at J, with 8 bases between. The CDR3 covers 13 residues. CDR3 in DNA: TGTGCCACCTCGAGGAGCTCCTACAATGAGCAGTTCTTC. It codes for CATSRSSYNEQFF. Drawing the rest from reference TRBV15 and TRBJ2-1, the complete variable domain is DAMVIQNPRYQVTQFGKPVTLSCSQTLNHNVMYWYQQKSSQAPKLLFHYYDKDFNNEADTPDNFQSRRPNTSFCFLDIRSPGLGDTAMYLCATSRSSYNEQFFGPGTRLTVL.

This clone was detected only once. The chain has TRBV7-6 and TRBJ2-1; TRBD2 agrees at 14 bases. Germline loops: CDR1 SGHVS, CDR2 FNYEAQ. There are 19 residues in the CDR3. The V and J ends lost 2 bases and 2 bases, in that order; junction bases with no gene match: 8. Written as DNA, the CDR3 is TGTGCCAGCAGCTTATCGGGACTAGCGGGAGTACGGCCCTACAATGAGCAGTTCTTC. Its protein is CASSLSGLAGVRPYNEQFF.

This clone was counted once. This chain connects TRBV2 to TRBJ2-1, with TRBD2 identical over 9 bases. Germline V gives CDR1 SNHLY, CDR2 FYNNEI. The junction had 11 bases not matched to a gene; V was cut back by 2 bases and J by 6 bases. There are 17 residues in the CDR3. This CDR3 reads CASSERLAAPPGNEQFF. The CDR3 DNA follows: TGTGCCAGCAGTGAAAGACTAGCGGCCCCACCCGGCAATGAGCAGTTCTTC.

The J gene is TRBJ2-7, the V gene TRBV5-8, with D possibly being TRBD1 (7 bases). This CDR3 has 16 residues. The germline CDR1 and CDR2 sequences are SGHTS and YDEGEE. The ends were cut back, 0 bases at V and 2 bases at J, with 15 bases in the middle. The CDR3 region is CASSLALGGTAYEQYF. CDR3 nucleotide sequence: TGTGCCAGCAGCTTGGCCTTGGGCGGGACAGCCTACGAGCAGTACTTC.

The CDR3, as DNA: TGTGCCAGCAGTTTATCAGGAGTAAGGATGAACACTGAAGCTTTCTTT. Its protein is CASSLSGVRMNTEAFF. This chain joins TRBV28 and TRBJ1-1; the D is unclear. CDR3 length equals 16 residues. V was cut by 1 base and J by 0 bases, with 12 bases left in between. Germline V gene lookup returns CDR1 MDHEN and CDR2 SYDVKM.

The rearrangement joins TRBV7-2 to TRBJ2-1, with D possibly TRBD2 on 5 matching bases. This CDR3 is 16 amino acids long. The germline V and J ends were trimmed by 1 base and 0 bases, with 10 bases remaining between them. Germline values: CDR1 SGHTA, CDR2 FQGNSA. The CDR3 region has the DNA TGTGCCAGCAGCTTAGGGCGGGTGAGCTCCTACAATGAGCAGTTCTTC. Translation: CASSLGRVSSYNEQFF.